Shown below are 29 T cell receptor beta chains from a single sample sequenced in a study of blood T cell repertoires in COVID-19. The assay was immunoSEQ multiplex PCR, and TCRdb's table has in-frame clones only and misses some. The data show around 85,000 clones, roughly 90% seen once. The sequenced sample consisted of peripheral blood. The receptors were gathered from a woman over 75 with active or convalescent COVID-19.

J is TRBJ2-7 and V is TRBV14; 8 nucleotides line up with TRBD2. CDR3 length equals 16 residues. V lost 4 bases and J lost 2; bases outside the gene matches: 10. Germline V lookup: CDR1 SGHDN, CDR2 FVKESK. The CDR3 loop is CASSPSRGGIAYEQYF. CDR3 in DNA: TGTGCCAGCAGCCCCAGTCGGGGGGGAATAGCCTACGAGCAGTACTTC.

This clone was seen a handful of times. The V call is TRBV6-6, the J call TRBJ1-1; tentative D call: TRBD1 (5 bases). The CDR3 runs to 12 residues. Trimming shortened V by 4 bases and J by 6 bases, and 9 bases separated the two germline ends. From germline, CDR1 is MNHNY and CDR2 SVGAGI (reference sequence). The CDR3 sequence is CASSFDSPEAFF. CDR3 DNA: TGTGCCAGCAGTTTCGACAGCCCTGAAGCTTTCTTT.

The rearrangement links TRBV7-2 to TRBJ2-1; TRBD2 matches 10 bases. CDR3 size: 17 residues. V lost 1 base to trimming and J lost 2 bases; unmatched junction nucleotides: 5. Per germline, CDR1 SGHTA and CDR2 FQGNSA. The CDR3 region is CASSLEEAGGPYNEQFF. CDR3 DNA: TGTGCCAGCAGCTTAGAAGAAGCGGGAGGGCCCTACAATGAGCAGTTCTTC.

The gene calls are TRBV7-9 and TRBJ2-5, with D maybe TRBD2 (6 bases). Germline values: CDR1 SEHNR, CDR2 FQNEAQ (reference sequence). With 1 base removed from V and 4 bases from J, the gap between germline ends came to 7 bases. CDR3 length: 13 amino acids. CDR3 coding DNA: TGTGCCAGCAGCTTAGTAGCGGTAGAGACCCAGTACTTC. Its translation is CASSLVAVETQYF.

The chain is built from TRBV28 and TRBJ1-6; the match to TRBD1 covers 9 bases. The V gene's germline CDR1 is MDHEN and CDR2 SYDVKM. The CDR3 is 15 residues long. V shed 4 bases, J shed 10 bases, and the junction held 8 bases outside the gene matches. CDR3 protein: CASSSGQGRLSPLHF. The CDR3, as DNA: TGTGCCAGCAGTTCGGGACAGGGAAGGTTGTCACCCCTCCACTTT.

This sequence joins TRBV2 and TRBJ2-3; 8 bases fit TRBD1. Per the germline V gene, CDR1 is SNHLY and CDR2 is FYNNEI. The CDR3 has 14 residues. Germline trimming cut 6 bases from V and 2 bases from J; bases unmatched to any gene: 4. The CDR3 nucleotides read TGTGCCAGCAGCGGACAGGGAGTCACAGATACGCAGTATTTT. Protein product: CASSGQGVTDTQYF.

In DNA, the CDR3 is TGTGCCAGCAGCTTAGGTCTTGTCGACAATGAGCAGTTCTTC. Its translation is CASSLGLVDNEQFF. The J gene is TRBJ2-1, the V gene TRBV7-2; D unclear. V dropped 1 base and J dropped 5 bases, with 9 bases sitting between them. Germline V gene data show CDR1 as SGHTA and CDR2 as FQGNSA. This CDR3 has 14 amino acids. The full variable domain, completed using reference TRBV7-2 and TRBJ2-1, is GAGVSQSPSNKVTEKGKDVELRCDPISGHTALYWYRQSLGQGLEFLIYFQGNSAPDKSGLPSDRFSAERTGGSVSTLTIQRTQQEDSAVYLCASSLGLVDNEQFFGPGTRLTVL.

The chain links TRBV7-2 to TRBJ2-7, with D perhaps matching TRBD2 (6 bases). V was pared by 5 bases and J by 2 bases, with 13 bases between. The V gene's germline CDR1 is SGHTA and CDR2 FQGNSA. The CDR3 totals 14 residues. The CDR3 nucleotides are TGTGCCAGCAGCAGGGACTTTAGGACCTACGAGCAGTACTTC. This sequence encodes CASSRDFRTYEQYF.

The chain links TRBV5-1 to TRBJ2-3, with a tentative D call TRBD2 (6 bases). This CDR3 region has 15 residues. Trimming cost V 0 bases and J 1 base, with 9 bases left between them. Germline-derived CDR1 and CDR2 are SGHRS and YFSETQ. The CDR3 sequence is CASSLGLDRTDTQYF. CDR3 DNA: TGCGCCAGCAGCTTGGGACTAGACCGCACAGATACGCAGTATTTT.

This clone was observed a single time. V is TRBV20-1 and J is TRBJ1-1; a weak D match, TRBD1 (5 bases). This CDR3 spans 11 amino acids. V was clipped by 5 bases and J by 6 bases, with 10 bases between them. Germline CDR1 is DFQATT and CDR2 is SNEGSKA (reference sequence). The CDR3 is CSAQGVSEAFF. CDR3 nucleotide sequence: TGCAGTGCTCAAGGGGTCTCTGAAGCTTTCTTT.

The chain employs TRBV28 and TRBJ1-2, with D perhaps matching TRBD1 (5 bases). This CDR3 region has 16 residues. Trimming left V 0 bases short and J 7 bases short, with 18 bases between. The germline gives CDR1 MDHEN, CDR2 SYDVKM. Here the CDR3 reads CASSLWGLGVTSGYTF. DNA for the CDR3: TGTGCCAGCAGTTTATGGGGCTTAGGGGTTACGAGTGGCTACACCTTC.

The rearrangement links TRBV6-5 to TRBJ2-2; D perhaps matches TRBD2 (5 bases). Looked up from germline, CDR1 is MNHEY and CDR2 is SVGAGI. Trimming took off 0 bases at V and 4 bases at J, with 12 bases between the two ends. This CDR3 is 16 amino acids long. The CDR3: CASSYSMVGLTGELFF. Written as DNA, the CDR3 is TGTGCCAGCAGTTACTCGATGGTAGGACTCACCGGGGAGCTGTTTTTT.

This chain's CDR3 is CASTGTPLDYEQYF. In DNA form, the CDR3 reads TGCGCCAGCACCGGGACACCACTCGACTACGAGCAGTACTTC. The J gene is TRBJ2-7, the V gene TRBV5-1, with D perhaps matching TRBD1 (6 bases). Between the trimmed V and J ends, which lost 6 bases and 3 bases, there was a span of 16 bases. The CDR3 spans 14 residues. Germline loops: CDR1 SGHRS, CDR2 YFSETQ.

The chain has TRBV13 and TRBJ1-2, with 7 bases that match TRBD1. V gave up 6 bases and J gave up 7 bases; unmatched junction bases: 17. The germline V gene encodes CDR1 PRHDT and CDR2 FYEKMQ (reference sequence). This CDR3 is built from 16 residues. This CDR3 is CASSTNVKGALGGYTF. The CDR3 nucleotides read TGTGCCAGCAGTACCAACGTTAAGGGGGCTCTTGGTGGCTACACCTTC.

V and J are TRBV5-4 and TRBJ1-2; D is possibly TRBD1 (5 bases). This CDR3 is built from 14 residues. The V end was cut by 0 bases, the J end by 6 bases, with 12 bases between. Per the germline V gene, CDR1 is SGHNT and CDR2 is YYREEE (reference sequence). The CDR3 region is CASSLARVAHGYTF. The DNA of the CDR3 is TGTGCCAGCAGCTTGGCCAGGGTTGCGCATGGCTACACCTTC. Variable domain in full (rest from reference TRBV5-4 and TRBJ1-2): ETGVTQSPTHLIKTRGQQVTLRCSSQSGHNTVSWYQQALGQGPQFIFQYYREEENGRGNFPPRFSGLQFPNYSSELNVNALELDDSALYLCASSLARVAHGYTFGSGTRLTVV.

The chain is built from TRBV20-1 and TRBJ1-4; weak D call: TRBD1 (5 bases). V lost 3 bases, J lost 4 bases, and 9 bases lay in between. CDR1 is DFQATT, CDR2 SNEGSKA, per germline (reference sequence). This CDR3 has 13 amino acids. The CDR3 nucleotides read TGCAGTGCTAGTCAGGGACTTAATGAAAAACTGTTTTTT. It yields the protein CSASQGLNEKLFF.

This clone was recorded a few times. J is TRBJ2-1 and V is TRBV12-3 or TRBV12-4, with D unresolved. This CDR3 spans 13 amino acids. The V end was cut by 2 bases, the J end by 6 bases, with 8 bases between. The CDR3 bases are TGTGCCAGCAGTTTAAGACTTCTCAATGAGCAGTTCTTC. Translation gives CASSLRLLNEQFF.

The CDR3 region has the DNA TGCAGTGCTCAACGTAGCAATGAGCAGTTCTTC. Amino acid sequence: CSAQRSNEQFF. This chain joins TRBV20-1 and TRBJ2-1; no clear D. Germline V lookup: CDR1 DFQATT, CDR2 SNEGSKA (reference sequence). V was shortened by 5 bases and J by 6 bases, with 8 bases between the two germline ends. The CDR3 loop spans 11 amino acids.

The chain uses TRBV28 and TRBJ1-6; possibly TRBD1 for D (5 bases). Trimming took off 7 bases at V and 7 bases at J, with 14 bases between the two ends. Looked up from germline, CDR1 is MDHEN and CDR2 is SYDVKM. The CDR3 is made up of 14 amino acids. The CDR3 DNA sequence: TGTGCCAGCACTACGGGGGTGAAGAATTCACCCCTCCACTTT. It yields the protein CASTTGVKNSPLHF.

V usage is TRBV27 and J usage is TRBJ2-2; D may be TRBD1 (5 bases). V shed 1 base and J shed 5 bases, with 11 bases lying between them. The length of the CDR3 is 15 residues. CDR1 is MNHEY, CDR2 SMNVEV, per germline (reference sequence). This CDR3 reads CASSLLAGITGELFF. CDR3 sequence (DNA): TGTGCCAGCAGTTTATTGGCAGGGATTACCGGGGAGCTGTTTTTT.

CDR3 amino acids: CASSSQATDTQYF. The CDR3 DNA follows: TGTGCCAGCAGCTCCCAAGCAACTGATACGCAGTATTTT. The chain couples TRBV7-2 to TRBJ2-3; D remains unclear. The CDR3 is made up of 13 amino acids. The V gene's germline CDR1 is SGHTA and CDR2 FQGNSA. V lost 4 bases to trimming and J lost 6 bases, with 11 bases between them.

V gene TRBV27 combines with J gene TRBJ2-1; tentative D call: TRBD1 (5 bases). The germline CDR1 and CDR2 sequences are MNHEY and SMNVEV (reference sequence). The V end was cut by 1 base, the J end by 0 bases, with 13 bases between. CDR3 length: 17 amino acids. The CDR3 loop reads CASSLLTVASSYNEQFF. The CDR3 region has the DNA TGTGCCAGCAGTTTATTGACAGTTGCGAGCTCCTACAATGAGCAGTTCTTC.

Only one count was recorded for this clone. V gene TRBV7-9 combines with J gene TRBJ1-4, with D possibly being TRBD1 (5 bases). Germline V gene sequence: CDR1 SEHNR, CDR2 FQNEAQ (reference sequence). This CDR3 contains 15 residues. Trimming removed 4 bases at V and 0 bases at J, with 9 bases between. CDR3 loop: CASSSDRATNEKLFF. The DNA of the CDR3 is TGTGCCAGCAGCTCTGACAGAGCAACTAATGAAAAACTGTTTTTT. Full variable domain (rest looked up from reference TRBV7-9 and TRBJ1-4): DTGVSQNPRHKITKRGQNVTFRCDPISEHNRLYWYRQTLGQGPEFLTYFQNEAQLEKSRLLSDRFSAERPKGSFSTLEIQRTEQGDSAMYLCASSSDRATNEKLFFGSGTQLSVL.

The chain has TRBV4-2 and TRBJ2-1; TRBD2 agrees at 7 bases. Germline CDR1 is LGHNA and CDR2 is YNFKEQ. With 0 bases clipped from V and 4 bases from J, the junction kept 6 bases outside the gene matches. This CDR3 has 16 residues. The CDR3 loop is CASSQERSGNYNEQFF. The CDR3 DNA is TGTGCCAGCAGCCAAGAGAGGAGCGGGAATTACAATGAGCAGTTCTTC.

J is TRBJ2-3 and V is TRBV5-1, with 8 bases fitting TRBD2. J gave up 2 bases and V 4 bases, and 3 bases lay outside the gene matches. The CDR3 runs 14 residues. Germline lookup yields CDR1 SGHRS and CDR2 YFSETQ. The CDR3 DNA follows: TGCGCCAGCAGCCGGGAGGGAGTCACAGATACGCAGTATTTT. Translated, it gives CASSREGVTDTQYF.

CDR3 nucleotide sequence: TGTGCCAGCAGTAAACCAACAACCAGGGGGCATCGGAACGGCTACACCTTC. Its translation is CASSKPTTRGHRNGYTF. This chain uses TRBV6-2 or TRBV6-3 with TRBJ1-2; 8 bases map to TRBD1. Per germline, CDR1 MNHEY and CDR2 SVGEGT. This CDR3 comprises 17 residues. The trim removed 5 bases at V and 8 bases at J, leaving 19 bases unmatched.

V and J are TRBV5-8 and TRBJ2-1; 10 bases are a match to TRBD2. The V and J ends lost 0 bases and 6 bases, in that order; junction bases with no gene match: 3. The CDR3 is 15 residues long. From germline, CDR1 is SGHTS and CDR2 YDEGEE. Written as DNA, the CDR3 is TGTGCCAGCAGCTTGGGTCTAGCGGGAGTCAATGAGCAGTTCTTC. Residues: CASSLGLAGVNEQFF. Based on the CDR3 plus reference TRBV5-8 and TRBJ2-1, the full variable domain is EAGVTQSPTHLIKTRGQQATLRCSPISGHTSVYWYQQALGLGLQFLLWYDEGEERNRGNFPPRFSGRQFPNYSSELNVNALELEDSALYLCASSLGLAGVNEQFFGPGTRLTVL.

The chain is built from TRBV10-1 and TRBJ2-7; the D gene is possibly TRBD1 (5 bases). This CDR3 is 14 amino acids long. Trimming pared 6 bases from V and 7 bases from J, leaving 19 bases between. Germline V lookup: CDR1 WNHNN, CDR2 SYGVQD (reference sequence). CDR3 in amino acids: CASSPLGRAGEQYF. CDR3 coding DNA: TGCGCCAGCAGCCCCCTAGGCAGGGCAGGGGAGCAGTACTTC.

The rearrangement links TRBV7-2 to TRBJ1-5, with D hard to call. Germline CDR1 SGHTA, CDR2 FQGNSA. This CDR3 has 13 amino acids. Trimming shortened V by 3 bases and J by 4 bases, and 7 bases separated the two germline ends. The CDR3 region is CASSFSGNQPQHF. For the CDR3, the DNA is TGTGCCAGCAGCTTTTCGGGAAATCAGCCCCAGCATTTT.